The 25 T cell receptor beta chains below all came from one sample that was sequenced in a study of T cells after yellow fever vaccination. TCRdb independently ran MiXCR on the 5' RACE reads; one entry per CDR3 protein. The sample yields roughly 190,000 distinct CDR3 sequences, roughly 11% seen once. Material: CD8+ T cells sorted from PBMCs, obtained 15 days after the yellow fever booster vaccination. These receptors all stem from a man between 18 and 29 years old who received the YFV17D yellow fever vaccine.

This clonotype was observed a handful of times. V usage is TRBV6-5 and J usage is TRBJ2-5; D is perhaps TRBD1 (7 bases). The length of the CDR3 is 13 residues. The germline gives CDR1 MNHEY, CDR2 SVGAGI. Between the trimmed V and J ends, which lost 6 bases and 4 bases, there was a span of 12 bases. CDR3 loop: CASSPGGPETQYF. The DNA of the CDR3 is TGTGCCAGCAGCCCAGGGGGGCCAGAGACCCAGTACTTC.

This chain connects TRBV28 to TRBJ1-1, with no clear D. The CDR3 has 15 residues. V was clipped by 7 bases and J by 0 bases, with 15 bases between them. Germline lookup yields CDR1 MDHEN and CDR2 SYDVKM. This chain's CDR3 is CASTLGRILNTEAFF. CDR3 nucleotide sequence: TGTGCCAGCACCCTTGGACGGATTTTGAACACTGAAGCTTTCTTT.

This chain links TRBV7-8 with TRBJ1-5; D is perhaps TRBD1 (5 bases). The CDR3 loop spans 15 amino acids. V lost 4 bases and J lost 6, with 16 bases in between. Germline CDR1 is SGHVS and CDR2 is FQNEAQ. Here the CDR3 DNA reads TGTGCCAGCAGCTCGTTCCAGGGCCCAAGTCAGCCCCAGCATTTT. As protein: CASSSFQGPSQPQHF.

The CDR3 coding sequence is TGTGCCAGCAGCCCCGGCAACCCAGATACGCAGTATTTT. It codes for CASSPGNPDTQYF. The chain recombines TRBV9 with TRBJ2-3; D uncertain. V was trimmed by 4 bases and J by 4 bases, leaving 10 bases between them. Germline V gives CDR1 SGDLS, CDR2 YYNGEE. This CDR3 has 13 amino acids. The whole variable domain, filled in from reference TRBV9 and TRBJ2-3, reads DSGVTQTPKHLITATGQRVTLRCSPRSGDLSVYWYQQSLDQGLQFLIQYYNGEERAKGNILERFSAQQFPDLHSELNLSSLELGDSALYFCASSPGNPDTQYFGPGTRLTVL.

This clonotype was seen at least ten times. The V and J genes are TRBV12-5 and TRBJ2-1, with D perhaps TRBD1 (8 bases). This CDR3 is built from 18 residues. Trimming left V 3 bases short and J 7 bases short, with 25 bases between. CDR1 is LGHNT and CDR2 is FRNRAP in the germline V gene. The CDR3 coding sequence is TGTGCTAGTGGTTTTACTATTCGGGAGGACAGGGTTACAAATGAGCAGTTCTTC. Its translation: CASGFTIREDRVTNEQFF.

J is TRBJ2-5 and V is TRBV4-3, with D possibly being TRBD1 or TRBD2 (6 bases each). This CDR3 is 15 amino acids long. V shed 0 bases and J shed 4 bases, with 12 bases lying between them. Germline V gene data show CDR1 as LGHNA and CDR2 as YSLEER. The CDR3: CASSQEGGGGETQYF. In nucleotides, the CDR3 is TGCGCCAGCAGCCAAGAGGGGGGCGGTGGAGAGACCCAGTACTTC.

This clonotype has only a few counts. This chain joins TRBV9 and TRBJ2-3, with TRBD2 matching 9 bases. The CDR3 is 15 amino acids. The germline V gene encodes CDR1 SGDLS and CDR2 YYNGEE. V dropped 4 bases and J dropped 4; count of bases not matched to a gene: 7. The CDR3 nucleotides are TGTGCCAGCAGCTTTTCTAGCGGGGCTTCAGATACGCAGTATTTT. This translates into CASSFSSGASDTQYF. The full variable domain, with the rest looked up from reference TRBV9 and TRBJ2-3, is DSGVTQTPKHLITATGQRVTLRCSPRSGDLSVYWYQQSLDQGLQFLIQYYNGEERAKGNILERFSAQQFPDLHSELNLSSLELGDSALYFCASSFSSGASDTQYFGPGTRLTVL.

The chain uses TRBV15 and TRBJ2-7; 7 bases align to TRBD1. Germline CDR1 reads LNHNV; CDR2 reads YYDKDF (reference sequence). The CDR3 totals 19 residues. The J segment lost 0 bases and the V segment lost 3 bases, leaving 17 bases of the junction unmatched. This CDR3 reads CATSSFPRTGEAGSYEQYF. The CDR3, as DNA: TGTGCCACCAGCAGTTTCCCACGGACAGGCGAAGCCGGCTCCTACGAGCAGTACTTC. Looking up the rest from reference TRBV15 and TRBJ2-7 gives the full variable domain: DAMVIQNPRYQVTQFGKPVTLSCSQTLNHNVMYWYQQKSSQAPKLLFHYYDKDFNNEADTPDNFQSRRPNTSFCFLDIRSPGLGDTAMYLCATSSFPRTGEAGSYEQYFGPGTRLTVT.

This clonotype was counted between two and nine times. This rearrangement joins TRBV4-1 to TRBJ2-7; tentative D call: TRBD1 (5 bases). The germline V gene encodes CDR1 MGHRA and CDR2 YSYEKL. Trimming shortened V by 7 bases and J by 6 bases, and 19 bases separated the two germline ends. The CDR3 is made up of 14 amino acids. CDR3 nucleotide sequence: TGCGCCAGCACCCCTCCGGGCAGGGTGGGCGAGCAGTACTTC. As protein: CASTPPGRVGEQYF.

This clonotype was counted between two and nine times. This chain connects TRBV4-1 to TRBJ2-7, with D tentatively TRBD1 (5 bases). The CDR3 length is 14 residues. V shed 0 bases and J shed 3 bases, with 9 bases lying between them. Germline lookup yields CDR1 MGHRA and CDR2 YSYEKL. The CDR3 loop reads CASSQDQGVYEQYV. The CDR3 coding sequence is TGCGCCAGCAGCCAAGATCAAGGGGTCTACGAGCAGTACGTC.

CDR3 sequence (DNA): TGCGCCAGCAGCTTTAGAGGGGGGCACTTATACAATGAGCAGTTCTTC. It encodes CASSFRGGHLYNEQFF. The gene calls are TRBV5-1 and TRBJ2-1; D may be TRBD1 or TRBD2 (6 bases each). V lost 2 bases and J 4 bases, leaving 16 bases between the germline ends. The CDR3 is 16 amino acids. Germline V gives CDR1 SGHRS, CDR2 YFSETQ.

The chain employs TRBV9 and TRBJ1-3; D gene uncertain. Looked up from germline, CDR1 is SGDLS and CDR2 is YYNGEE. CDR3 length: 14 residues. Trimming pared 7 bases from V and 0 bases from J, leaving 11 bases between. The CDR3 DNA sequence: TGTGCCAGCTCGGTAGGGTCCTCTGGAAACACCATATATTTT. The encoded protein is CASSVGSSGNTIYF.

J is TRBJ2-2 and V is TRBV16, with D unresolved. Trimming shortened V by 0 bases and J by 8 bases, and 7 bases separated the two germline ends. This CDR3 comprises 13 residues. Germline V lookup: CDR1 KGHSY, CDR2 FQNENV. CDR3 DNA: TGTGCCAGCAGCCAATCGATCCAGGGGGAGCTGTTTTTT. The encoded protein is CASSQSIQGELFF.

The chain uses TRBV7-9 and TRBJ2-2; perhaps TRBD1 as D (5 bases). In germline, CDR1 is SEHNR, CDR2 FQNEAQ (reference sequence). Trimming took 5 bases from V and 3 from J, leaving 13 bases between them. The CDR3 runs 15 residues. CDR3 sequence: CASSAPRVYTGELFF. CDR3 nucleotides: TGTGCCAGCAGCGCGCCCAGGGTTTACACCGGGGAGCTGTTTTTT.

On this clonotype itself: A single base separates this from a much larger clone, so it may be a read error. The chain recombines TRBV5-1 with TRBJ2-1, with TRBD2 as a possible D gene (6 bases). The DNA end is a closer match to TRBJ2-7, so the J assignment may be wrong. The CDR3 spans 17 residues. The germline CDR1 and CDR2 sequences are SGHRS and YFSETQ. CDR3: CASSGGSGRSSYNEQYF. The DNA of the CDR3 is TGCGCCAGCAGCGGGGGTAGCGGAAGGAGCTCCTACAATGAGCAGTACTTC.

In nucleotides, the CDR3 is TGCACCATCAGGAGCCAAGAGACCCAGTACTTC. Its translation is CTIRSQETQYF. The V call is TRBV29-1, the J call TRBJ2-5; D uncertain. Germline values: CDR1 SQVTM, CDR2 ANQGSEA. The CDR3 covers 11 residues.

The chain carries TRBV5-1 and TRBJ2-5; D gene unclear. The CDR3 sequence is 15 residues long. CDR1 and CDR2 (germline): SGHRS, YFSETQ. Trimming took off 0 bases at V and 5 bases at J, with 14 bases between the two ends. The CDR3: CASSLEGQVGETQYF. DNA for the CDR3: TGCGCCAGCAGCTTGGAGGGTCAAGTGGGGGAGACCCAGTACTTC.

This sequence joins TRBV6-5 and TRBJ2-3, with D possibly matching TRBD1 (5 bases). The CDR3 totals 14 residues. The V gene's germline CDR1 is MNHEY and CDR2 SVGAGI. V was shortened by 0 bases and J by 4 bases, with 8 bases between the two germline ends. CDR3 amino acids: CASSYSTAPDTQYF. In DNA form, the CDR3 reads TGTGCCAGCAGTTACTCGACAGCTCCAGATACGCAGTATTTT.

V is TRBV5-1 and J is TRBJ2-2; 10 nucleotides match TRBD2. The germline V gene encodes CDR1 SGHRS and CDR2 YFSETQ. V gave up 0 bases and J gave up 7 bases; unmatched junction bases: 12. The CDR3 runs to 18 residues. The CDR3 loop reads CASSLDQRGGRSNGELFF. CDR3 DNA: TGCGCCAGCAGCTTGGATCAGCGGGGGGGCCGCAGTAACGGGGAGCTGTTTTTT.

This clonotype was observed many times. The V and J genes are TRBV6-2 or TRBV6-3 and TRBJ2-1; D is ambiguous. Germline assignment: CDR1 MNHEY and CDR2 SVGEGT. The V and J ends lost 0 bases and 5 bases respectively, with 11 bases between them. This CDR3 spans 15 amino acids. The CDR3 loop is CASSYSTEPNNEQFF. The CDR3 nucleotides are TGTGCCAGCAGTTACTCGACGGAGCCAAACAATGAGCAGTTCTTC.

This chain links TRBV13 with TRBJ2-7; D may be TRBD2 (7 bases). V lost 5 bases and J 4 bases, leaving 9 bases between the germline ends. The CDR3 consists of 12 residues. The germline CDR1 and CDR2 sequences are PRHDT and FYEKMQ (reference sequence). CDR3 sequence (DNA): TGTGCCAGCAGCGGGGGGGCTTACGAGCAGTACGTC. Translated: CASSGGAYEQYV.

This rearrangement joins TRBV29-1 to TRBJ2-3, with D perhaps matching TRBD1 (6 bases). This CDR3 spans 11 amino acids. V was shortened by 8 bases and J by 6 bases, with 12 bases between the two germline ends. Looked up from germline, CDR1 is SQVTM and CDR2 is ANQGSEA. This CDR3 is CSSSGVDTQYF. In DNA, the CDR3 is TGCAGCAGCTCAGGGGTGGATACGCAGTATTTT.

This clonotype was counted only a few times. The chain combines TRBV9 with TRBJ2-1; 12 nucleotides align to TRBD2. There are 16 residues in the CDR3. The V and J ends lost 0 bases and 8 bases, in that order; junction bases with no gene match: 6. Germline CDR1 is SGDLS and CDR2 is YYNGEE. CDR3 amino acids: CASSVATSGGTDEQFF. The CDR3 DNA follows: TGTGCCAGCAGCGTAGCTACTAGCGGGGGGACAGATGAGCAGTTCTTC.

This clonotype has at least ten counts. This rearrangement joins TRBV10-2 to TRBJ2-7, with D uncertain. CDR1 WSHSY and CDR2 SAAADI come from the germline V gene. CDR3 length: 11 amino acids. V lost 3 bases, J lost 4 bases, and 4 bases lay in between. This CDR3 reads CASSDMYEQYF. The CDR3 DNA reads as TGCGCCAGCAGTGACATGTACGAGCAGTACTTC.

This clonotype was counted only a few times. V usage is TRBV11-2 and J usage is TRBJ2-1; 10 positions agree with TRBD2. V gave up 2 bases and J gave up 2 bases; unmatched junction bases: 9. Per the germline V gene, CDR1 is SGHAT and CDR2 is FQNNGV. There are 18 residues in the CDR3. For the CDR3, the DNA is TGTGCCAGCAGCTTATACGCTAGCGGGGGCGCTGCCTACAATGAGCAGTTCTTC. Protein: CASSLYASGGAAYNEQFF.